Listed here is a single TCR beta chain. Antigen: not known. Between the trimmed V and J ends, which lost 6 bases and 3 bases, there was a span of 11 bases. CDR1 and CDR2 from the germline V gene are SNHLY and FYNNEI. The CDR3 is 13 residues long. TCRdb reprocessed the reads with MiXCR, giving one entry per CDR3 protein. The table has tens of thousands of distinct CDR3 sequences, around 20% seen once. This entry belongs to a study of type 1 regulatory T cells. Study context: This in vitro CD4 product, T-allo10, is enriched for Tr1 cells and alloantigen-specific. Regarding the study as a whole: Compared with non-type 1 regulatory T cells, type 1 regulatory T cells showed a more restricted TCR repertoire.

The chain employs TRBV2 and TRBJ1-1, with D possibly matching TRBD1 (5 bases). The receptor was derived from a human donor in good health. What was sequenced was cultured type 1 regulatory T (Tr1) cells, either the whole culture or a sorted fraction (not recorded which). Here the CDR3 reads CASSMGPYTEAFF. CDR3 DNA: TGTGCCAGCAGCATGGGGCCGTACACTGAAGCTTTCTTT.